A selection of T cell receptor beta chains follows, all from one sample in a study of PD-1 blockade in classical Hodgkin lymphoma. Here immunoSEQ multiplex PCR was the method, and the copy in TCRdb shows in-frame clones only, minus some. The sample contains about 9,900 clones, 80% to 95% of which appear only once. Sequencing was performed on peripheral blood mononuclear cells (PBMCs), taken at baseline. These receptors came from a human donor with classical Hodgkin lymphoma. The CDR3 runs from the conserved cysteine through the conserved F or W. A D gene is named only where the DNA matches it firmly. The listing skips clone size in some rows; elsewhere it reads once, few, many or a size class.

d_call j_call clone_size v_call cdr3_nt cdr3_aa
. TRBJ2-6 . TRBV7-9 TGTGCCAGCAGCTTCAGCGACTCTGGGGCCAACGTCCTGACTTTC CASSFSDSGANVLTF
. TRBJ1-2 . TRBV4-2 TGTGCCATTCGAGCGGGGGACTATGGCTACACCTTC CAIRAGDYGYTF
TRBD1 TRBJ2-7 few TRBV6-1 TGTGCCAGCAGACCATTGTTGACAGGGGCCTACGAGCAGTACTTC CASRPLLTGAYEQYF
. TRBJ1-1 . TRBV7-9 TGTGCCAGCAGCCCACGTAAGGACACTGAAGCTTTCTTT CASSPRKDTEAFF
TRBD1 TRBJ2-7 . TRBV6-1 TGTGCCATCAAAAGGGGGCAGGGATACGAGCAGTACTTC CAIKRGQGYEQYF
. TRBJ1-3 . TRBV7-8 TGTGCCAGCAGCTTCAGGGGTGGAGGAAACACCATATATTTT CASSFRGGGNTIYF
. TRBJ1-5 . TRBV19 TGTGCCAGTAGTCCCACGGGGCCCAATCAGCCCCAGCATTTT CASSPTGPNQPQHF
. TRBJ2-5 . TRBV5-1 TGCGCCAGCAGCTTGGGAGCCCAGGAGACCCAGTACTTC CASSLGAQETQYF
. TRBJ1-2 . TRBV5-1 TGCGCCAGCAGCTTGGGGGGACCAAACTATGGCTACACCTTC CASSLGGPNYGYTF
. TRBJ1-1 . TRBV5-1 TGCGCCAGCAGCTTGGCCTTGGGGAACACTGAAGCTTTCTTT CASSLALGNTEAFF
TRBD1 TRBJ1-4 . TRBV5-5 TGTGCCAGCATCCGATCATCTCGGGACAGGGCCGAGTCAGTACTGTTTTTT CASIRSSRDRAESVLFF